Listed below are T cell receptor beta chains from one sample, sequenced in a study of cytotoxic CD8 clonotypes in ibrutinib-treated CLL. The protocol was immunoSEQ multiplex PCR, while the TCRdb copy is restricted to in-frame clones and leaves out a portion. The repertoire includes roughly 150,000 clones, approximately 91% of them detected once, and about 2.9% sits in the top ten. Sequenced material: PBMCs, taken at disease progression, from a patient treated with ibrutinib. The receptors come from a human donor with chronic lymphocytic leukemia. Each CDR3 is given without its conserved first and last residue. D genes are given only for firm matches.

j_call	v_call	d_call	cdr3_aa
TRBJ2-1	TRBV4-3	-	ASSHSVLLYEQF
TRBJ2-3	TRBV30	TRBD2	AWSPIAGGDTQY
TRBJ1-2	TRBV19	TRBD1	ASSPRDRGNGYT
TRBJ1-4	TRBV9	TRBD1	ASSSRMDRGDATNEKLF
-	TRBV2	TRBD2	ASPGLAKKNPYEQY
TRBJ1-5	TRBV10-2	-	ASSESVYQPQH
TRBJ2-2	TRBV19	TRBD2	ASSQRERDTGELF
TRBJ1-3	TRBV6-1	TRBD1	ASSGQGGGNTIY
TRBJ2-7	TRBV19	TRBD1	ASARDRTYEQY
TRBJ2-5	TRBV5-1	-	ASSGDTGGTQY
TRBJ1-5	TRBV15	-	ATSRPGTVNQPQH
TRBJ2-1	TRBV7-3	TRBD2	ASSLLGLASSYNEQF
TRBJ1-5	TRBV7-9	TRBD1	ASSLTGDNQPQH
TRBJ2-3	TRBV7-9	TRBD2	ASSDSTSEATDTQY